The source of this T cell receptor (beta chain) is a study of T cells in Graves' hyperthyroidism and ophthalmopathy. Study-wide points: Most thyroid-expanded clonotypes above 0.001 were also found in blood.

Trimming took off 5 bases at V and 7 bases at J, with 17 bases between the two ends. The CDR3 totals 14 residues. The germline gives CDR1 SEHNR, CDR2 FQNEAQ (reference sequence). RNA transcripts gave rise to amplified TCR beta CDR3 regions. Initially, a first-round RT-PCR of the TCR CDR3 employed the HTBI primer set. Using its own MiXCR run on the multiplex PCR reads, TCRdb lists one record per CDR3 protein. Of some 550,000 distinct CDR3 sequences listed, less than 25% are singletons. This clonotype came up a few times. Its antigen is undetermined. Over 18 months, lack of ophthalmopathy progression marked Graves' hyperthyroidism as stable. For the diagnoses, clinical symptoms, serum thyroxine and TRAb, thyroid ultrasound and orbital computed tomography were used.

The V gene is TRBV7-9, the J gene TRBJ1-1, with D possibly matching TRBD1 (6 bases). The sequenced sample was blood. The sequence came from a man aged 18 to 30 with Graves' hyperthyroidism. CDR3: CASSAGTPGDEAFF. The CDR3, as DNA: TGTGCCAGCAGCGCCGGGACACCAGGGGATGAAGCTTTCTTT.